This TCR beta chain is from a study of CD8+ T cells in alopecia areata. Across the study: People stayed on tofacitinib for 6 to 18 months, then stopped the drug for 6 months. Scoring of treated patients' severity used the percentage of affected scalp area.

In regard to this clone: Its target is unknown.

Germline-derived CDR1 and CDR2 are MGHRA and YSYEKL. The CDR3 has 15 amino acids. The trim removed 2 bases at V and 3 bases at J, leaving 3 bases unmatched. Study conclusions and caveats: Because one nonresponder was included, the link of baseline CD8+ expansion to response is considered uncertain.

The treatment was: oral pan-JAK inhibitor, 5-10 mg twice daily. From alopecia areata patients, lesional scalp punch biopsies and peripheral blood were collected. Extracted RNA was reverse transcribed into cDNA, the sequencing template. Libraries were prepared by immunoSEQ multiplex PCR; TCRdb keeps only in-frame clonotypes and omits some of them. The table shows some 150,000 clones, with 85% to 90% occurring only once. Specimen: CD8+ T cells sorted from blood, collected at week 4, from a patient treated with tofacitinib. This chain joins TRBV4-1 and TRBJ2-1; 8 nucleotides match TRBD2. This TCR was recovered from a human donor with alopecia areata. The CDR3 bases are TGCGCCAGCAGCCAAAGCGGGGGTTACTACAATGAGCAGTTCTTC. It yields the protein CASSQSGGYYNEQFF.